The clone carrying this TCR beta chain was seen more than once but under ten times. A multiplex PCR was run with 60 Vbeta primers and 13 Jbeta primers. Only in-frame clones appear in the TCRdb table, and some are missing; sequencing was by immunoSEQ multiplex PCR. This table has roughly 110,000 clones, over 60% appearing once. This record comes from a study of cytomegalovirus exposure and HLA in healthy donors. The sequencing sample was made of PBMCs. The clonotype comes from a male donor in good health and CMV-seronegative.

CDR3 protein: CASSLGGENLYEQYF. The CDR3 DNA follows: TGTGCCAGCAGCTTGGGGGGGGAGAACCTCTACGAGCAGTACTTC. The chain couples TRBV5-4 to TRBJ2-7; D perhaps matches TRBD2 (6 bases). Germline values: CDR1 SGHNT, CDR2 YYREEE (reference sequence). There are 15 residues in the CDR3. Deletions cut 0 bases from V and 3 bases from J, with 13 bases between.